The next 31 T cell receptor beta chains were all read from a single sample in a study of cytomegalovirus exposure and HLA in healthy donors (TCRdb year 2017). The library was generated by the immunoSEQ multiplex PCR assay. For the multiplex PCR, a mixture combining 60 forward primers for TCR Vbeta segments and 13 reverse primers for TCR Jbeta segments was used. This immuneACCESS table, as held by TCRdb, lists in-frame sequences with V and J called but not all clones. Of the missing ones, under half trace to an unresolved V gene in checked studies; the others have no known cause. The sample data list approximately 170,000 clones, and less than 90% of these were observed just once. Roughly 4.7% of the sample rests with the top ten. Sample: PBMCs. All receptors derive from a woman aged 45-65 years in good health and CMV-seropositive.

The V gene is TRBV2, the J gene TRBJ2-1, with 8 nucleotides matching TRBD1. V shed 3 bases, J shed 1 base, and the junction held 8 bases outside the gene matches. The CDR3 is 17 residues long. From germline, CDR1 is SNHLY and CDR2 FYNNEI. The CDR3 bases are TGTGCCAGCAGTGATTTTGGGACAGGATTATCCTACAATGAGCAGTTCTTC. Amino acid sequence: CASSDFGTGLSYNEQFF.

The chain joins TRBV7-2 to TRBJ2-5, with TRBD2 as a possible D gene (6 bases). The CDR3 has 14 residues. Germline values: CDR1 SGHTA, CDR2 FQGNSA. V dropped 5 bases and J dropped 2 bases, with 12 bases sitting between them. The CDR3: CASSLNAGQETQYF. The CDR3 bases are TGTGCCAGCAGCCTAAACGCGGGGCAAGAGACCCAGTACTTC.

V and J are TRBV27 and TRBJ2-7, with a weak D call TRBD1 (6 bases). CDR1 and CDR2 from the germline V gene are MNHEY and SMNVEV (reference sequence). The V and J ends lost 6 bases and 1 base respectively, with 10 bases between them. The CDR3 runs to 13 residues. The chain's CDR3 is CASRGQLSYEQYF. CDR3 coding DNA: TGTGCCAGCAGGGGACAACTGTCCTACGAGCAGTACTTC.

This clone was seen a handful of times. The germline gene is not matched at one end of the junction; a read error may be the cause. J is TRBJ2-5 and V is TRBV7-7; 11 bases agree with TRBD1. The CDR3 consists of 16 residues. Germline loops: CDR1 SSHAT, CDR2 FNYEAQ (reference sequence). The CDR3 here is CASSQSGTGGRETQYF. DNA for the CDR3: TGTGCTAGCAGCCAATCCGGGACAGGGGGTAGAGAGACCCAGTACTTC.

This chain uses TRBV7-3 with TRBJ2-7; the D gene is possibly TRBD2 (5 bases). V was clipped by 0 bases and J by 2 bases, with 11 bases between them. The CDR3 is 15 amino acids. Looked up from germline, CDR1 is SGHTA and CDR2 is FQGTGA. The CDR3 loop is CASSLTRASTYEQYF. The CDR3 nucleotides read TGTGCCAGCAGCTTAACGCGGGCCTCTACCTACGAGCAGTACTTC.

The V call is TRBV9, the J call TRBJ2-7; TRBD2 matches 10 bases. V lost 4 bases and J lost 3; bases outside the gene matches: 7. The CDR3 runs 15 residues. Germline lookup yields CDR1 SGDLS and CDR2 YYNGEE. CDR3 sequence reads: CASSPTAGGSYEQYF. As DNA, the CDR3 is TGTGCCAGCAGCCCCACAGCGGGAGGGAGCTACGAGCAGTACTTC.

The chain couples TRBV5-1 to TRBJ2-7; 12 bases are shared with TRBD1. The junction had 5 bases not matched to a gene; V was cut back by 3 bases and J by 4 bases. Germline CDR1 and CDR2: SGHRS and YFSETQ. The CDR3 has 15 residues. CDR3 sequence (DNA): TGCGCCAGCAGCTCGGGGGGACAGGGGGCTTACGAGCAGTACTTC. It encodes CASSSGGQGAYEQYF.

This chain links TRBV18 with TRBJ1-1; D is ambiguous. V was shortened by 0 bases and J by 6 bases, with 11 bases between the two germline ends. This CDR3 is built from 14 residues. Looked up from germline, CDR1 is KGHSH and CDR2 is LQKENI. As DNA, the CDR3 is TGTGCCAGCTCACCACCGAGGGATGGCGCTGAAGCTTTCTTT. Residues: CASSPPRDGAEAFF.

This clone was detected once. The chain links TRBV27 to TRBJ1-1; 8 bases fit TRBD1. The germline gives CDR1 MNHEY, CDR2 SMNVEV (reference sequence). V gave up 6 bases and J gave up 5 bases; unmatched junction bases: 8. CDR3 length equals 14 residues. CDR3 in amino acids: CASSQGARGTEAFF. The DNA for the CDR3 is TGTGCCAGCAGCCAGGGGGCAAGGGGGACTGAAGCTTTCTTT.

The rearrangement uses TRBV6-1 and TRBJ1-4, with 7 bases identical to TRBD1. Germline lookup yields CDR1 MNHNS and CDR2 SASEGT. The CDR3 runs 15 residues. Unmatched junction bases numbered 10, after V lost 5 bases and J lost 7 bases. CDR3 in DNA: TGTGCCAGCAGTCATCAACAGGGGTTGGGTGAAAAACTGTTTTTT. It encodes CASSHQQGLGEKLFF.

This clone was seen only a few times. The chain is built from TRBV9 and TRBJ1-2, with 8 bases that match TRBD1. Germline assignment: CDR1 SGDLS and CDR2 YYNGEE. CDR3 length: 14 amino acids. With 4 bases clipped from V and 2 bases from J, the junction kept 4 bases outside the gene matches. CDR3 nucleotide sequence: TGTGCCAGCAGCCCACAGGGGGAGAACTATGGCTACACCTTC. Translated, it gives CASSPQGENYGYTF.

This chain joins TRBV20-1 and TRBJ2-7, with 10 bases that match TRBD1. This CDR3 region has 11 residues. The germline CDR1 and CDR2 sequences are DFQATT and SNEGSKA (reference sequence). CDR3 nucleotides: TGCAGGTCGGGACAGGGGTACGAGCAGTACTTC. It is translated as CRSGQGYEQYF.

J is TRBJ1-2 and V is TRBV6-5, with 7 bases lining up with TRBD1. Trimming cost V 6 bases and J 5 bases; bases outside gene matches: 3. Germline V lookup: CDR1 MNHEY, CDR2 SVGAGI. The CDR3 sequence is 12 residues long. CDR3 protein: CASRTGRYGYTF. CDR3 bases: TGTGCCAGCAGGACAGGGAGGTATGGCTACACCTTC.

This clone was seen only a few times. V gene TRBV29-1 combines with J gene TRBJ2-7; D is unclear. The CDR3 runs 12 residues. Trimming left V 7 bases short and J 3 bases short, with 13 bases between. The germline V gene has CDR1 SQVTM and CDR2 ANQGSEA. The CDR3 DNA reads TGCAGCGCCAAAGGCGGCGGCTACGAGCAGTACTTC. Protein: CSAKGGGYEQYF.

This chain connects TRBV5-1 to TRBJ2-7, with D tentatively TRBD1 (6 bases). CDR1 is SGHRS, CDR2 YFSETQ, per germline. CDR3 length: 18 residues. The V end lost 0 bases, the J end lost 0 bases, and 19 bases lay between the germline ends. Here the CDR3 DNA reads TGCGCCAGCAGCTTGGCCCTCAATGAGGGGGTAAGCTCCTACGAGCAGTACTTC. It translates to CASSLALNEGVSSYEQYF.

The chain is built from TRBV11-2 and TRBJ2-7, with a tentative D call TRBD1 (6 bases). This CDR3 is 15 amino acids long. The V gene lost 2 bases and the J gene lost 2 bases, with 13 bases spanning the gap. Germline values: CDR1 SGHAT, CDR2 FQNNGV. Written as DNA, the CDR3 is TGTGCCAGCAGCTTATTCGCCAGGGGTACCTACGAGCAGTACTTC. This translates into CASSLFARGTYEQYF.

V usage is TRBV7-2 and J usage is TRBJ1-6; TRBD1 might be the D (5 bases). CDR1 SGHTA and CDR2 FQGNSA come from the germline V gene. V shed 3 bases and J shed 6 bases, with 12 bases lying between them. The CDR3 runs to 15 residues. The DNA of the CDR3 is TGTGCCAGCAGCTTCATTGGAGGGGTTAATTCACCCCTCCACTTT. It yields the protein CASSFIGGVNSPLHF.

This clone appeared a few times. As DNA, the CDR3 is TGCGCCAGCACCCTTGTTGTGGCAGCGGGAGTTCGTGACACCGGGGAGCTGTTTTTT. This codes for CASTLVVAAGVRDTGELFF. This chain connects TRBV5-1 to TRBJ2-2, with 8 bases aligning to TRBD2. CDR3 length equals 19 residues. The germline CDR1 and CDR2 sequences are SGHRS and YFSETQ. Trimming cost V 6 bases and J 3 bases; bases outside gene matches: 19.

The chain combines TRBV11-2 with TRBJ1-6; TRBD1 matches 7 bases. The CDR3 has 15 residues. Germline lookup yields CDR1 SGHAT and CDR2 FQNNGV. V trimming: 1 base; J trimming: 7 bases; junction bases outside the gene matches: 4. The CDR3: CASSLAGTENSPLHF. DNA of the CDR3: TGTGCCAGCAGCTTAGCGGGGACAGAAAATTCACCCCTCCACTTT.

V and J are TRBV29-1 and TRBJ2-3; D possibly corresponds to TRBD1 (5 bases). The CDR3 has 13 residues. Trimming stripped 5 bases from V and 1 base from J, with 10 bases between. The germline gives CDR1 SQVTM, CDR2 ANQGSEA. For the CDR3, the DNA is TGCAGCGTTAGTGTAGGGGGCACAGATACGCAGTATTTT. It encodes CSVSVGGTDTQYF.

This clone was recorded once. This chain joins TRBV7-6 and TRBJ2-5; TRBD2 matches at 8 bases. The germline V gene encodes CDR1 SGHVS and CDR2 FNYEAQ. The CDR3 loop spans 15 amino acids. V dropped 4 bases and J dropped 0; count of bases not matched to a gene: 4. CDR3 sequence: CASSSLAGYQETQYF. DNA for the CDR3: TGTGCCAGCAGCTCATTAGCGGGGTACCAAGAGACCCAGTACTTC.

The rearrangement uses TRBV4-2 and TRBJ2-5; 9 bases are a match to TRBD2. The CDR3 is 15 amino acids. Trimming took 4 bases from V and 5 from J; bases not matched to a gene: 8. CDR1 and CDR2 from the germline V gene are LGHNA and YNFKEQ. CDR3: CASSLGGRAGETQYF. The CDR3 DNA reads as TGTGCCAGCAGCCTCGGCGGGAGGGCGGGGGAGACCCAGTACTTC.

The chain combines TRBV27 with TRBJ2-5, with 11 nucleotides matching TRBD2. The germline CDR1 and CDR2 sequences are MNHEY and SMNVEV (reference sequence). With V trimmed by 3 bases and J by 1 base, 4 bases remained unmatched. The CDR3 sequence is 16 residues long. The CDR3 is CASSLGTSGLQETQYF. The CDR3 DNA follows: TGTGCCAGCAGTTTGGGGACTAGCGGACTCCAAGAGACCCAGTACTTC.

J is TRBJ1-6 and V is TRBV7-8; no clear D. The germline V and J ends were trimmed by 1 base and 6 bases, with 10 bases remaining between them. The germline CDR1 and CDR2 sequences are SGHVS and FQNEAQ. The CDR3 contains 15 residues. The CDR3 loop is CASSLGMGRNSPLHF. In DNA, the CDR3 is TGTGCCAGCAGCTTAGGGATGGGCCGTAATTCACCCCTCCACTTT.

The chain links TRBV18 to TRBJ2-3; D gene uncertain. The V gene lost 4 bases and the J gene lost 0 bases, with 5 bases spanning the gap. The CDR3 covers 13 residues. Per germline, CDR1 KGHSH and CDR2 LQKENI. CDR3 region: CASSLTSTDTQYF. DNA of the CDR3: TGTGCCAGCTCACTGACTAGCACAGATACGCAGTATTTT.

This chain uses TRBV7-8 with TRBJ2-1; TRBD2 might be the D (5 bases). Trimming left V 8 bases short and J 7 bases short, with 18 bases between. The germline gives CDR1 SGHVS, CDR2 FQNEAQ. This CDR3 contains 14 residues. CDR3 amino acids: CASGRGSHYNEQFF. CDR3 sequence (DNA): TGTGCCAGCGGACGCGGGTCCCATTATAATGAGCAGTTCTTC.

This chain connects TRBV4-2 to TRBJ2-1, with 9 positions matching TRBD2. J lost 3 bases, V lost 4 bases, and 4 bases had no gene match. Germline lookup yields CDR1 LGHNA and CDR2 YNFKEQ. The CDR3 is made up of 15 amino acids. CDR3 sequence reads: CASSPTAGGYNEQFF. In nucleotides, the CDR3 is TGTGCCAGCAGCCCGACAGCGGGAGGCTACAATGAGCAGTTCTTC.

V is TRBV5-1 and J is TRBJ1-1, with no clear D. Germline CDR1 SGHRS, CDR2 YFSETQ. The CDR3 length is 13 residues. V was trimmed by 3 bases and J by 3 bases, leaving 9 bases between them. In DNA, the CDR3 is TGCGCCAGCAGCTCGGTGCGGGACACTGAAGCTTTCTTT. Protein product: CASSSVRDTEAFF.

The chain links TRBV19 to TRBJ2-5, with TRBD2 as a possible D gene (6 bases). Trimming cost V 4 bases and J 2 bases, with 14 bases left between them. The CDR3 is made up of 15 amino acids. Germline V gene lookup returns CDR1 LNHDA and CDR2 SQIVND (reference sequence). The CDR3 spells CASSKAGIIQETQYF. DNA of the CDR3: TGTGCCAGTAGTAAAGCGGGCATAATACAAGAGACCCAGTACTTC.

The genes are TRBV2 and TRBJ1-2; TRBD1 matches at 7 bases. Unmatched junction bases numbered 2, after V lost 1 base and J lost 3 bases. Germline V CDR1 and CDR2: SNHLY, FYNNEI. This CDR3 is built from 14 residues. The CDR3 region is CASSEVQGDYGYTF. In DNA, the CDR3 is TGTGCCAGCAGTGAAGTGCAGGGGGACTATGGCTACACCTTC.

J is TRBJ2-1 and V is TRBV28; TRBD2 aligns across 7 bases. The CDR3 length is 22 residues. Germline V gene sequence: CDR1 MDHEN, CDR2 SYDVKM. The trim removed 7 bases at V and 1 base at J, leaving 28 bases unmatched. The CDR3 reads CASTLATGTAKDGRMSYNEQFF. DNA for the CDR3: TGTGCCAGCACCCTAGCGACCGGGACTGCCAAAGACGGGAGGATGTCCTACAATGAGCAGTTCTTC.